A single sample is the source of the 23 T cell receptor beta chains below, sequenced in a study of somatic mutations in cytotoxic T cells in rheumatoid arthritis. Some clones are missing from TCRdb's copy, which holds only in-frame ones; the method was immunoSEQ multiplex PCR. The sample yields roughly 35,000 clones, approximately 84% seen once. The source material was CD8+ T cells sorted from blood. These receptors came from a man aged 35-49 years in good health.

This clone was detected only once. This chain uses TRBV27 with TRBJ1-2; 11 bases are shared with TRBD1. The CDR3 runs 14 residues. With V trimmed by 3 bases and J by 5 bases, 2 bases remained unmatched. The germline CDR1 and CDR2 sequences are MNHEY and SMNVEV (reference sequence). CDR3 sequence: CASSFRDRGYGYTF. The CDR3 DNA sequence: TGTGCCAGCAGTTTCCGGGACAGGGGGTATGGCTACACCTTC.

The rearrangement links TRBV10-3 to TRBJ1-5; D is unclear. The V end was cut by 0 bases, the J end by 2 bases, with 11 bases between. The CDR3 extends over 16 amino acids. Germline CDR1 is ENHRY and CDR2 is SYGVKD. CDR3 DNA: TGTGCCATCAGTGAGTCGGGCAGCTTTGGCAATCAGCCCCAGCATTTT. It codes for CAISESGSFGNQPQHF.

A few counts support this clone. This chain links TRBV9 with TRBJ2-7, with 9 bases lining up with TRBD1. This CDR3 region has 13 residues. In germline, CDR1 is SGDLS, CDR2 YYNGEE. The trim removed 4 bases at V and 4 bases at J, leaving 3 bases unmatched. CDR3 sequence (DNA): TGTGCCAGCAGCTCGGGACAGGGATACGAGCAGTACTTC. Translating it yields CASSSGQGYEQYF. The full variable domain, in which reference TRBV9 and TRBJ2-7 provide the parts outside the CDR3, is DSGVTQTPKHLITATGQRVTLRCSPRSGDLSVYWYQQSLDQGLQFLIQYYNGEERAKGNILERFSAQQFPDLHSELNLSSLELGDSALYFCASSSGQGYEQYFGPGTRLTVT.

The chain carries TRBV14 and TRBJ2-7; D perhaps matches TRBD2 (6 bases). The germline V and J ends were trimmed by 3 bases and 3 bases, with 15 bases remaining between them. Germline CDR1 is SGHDN and CDR2 is FVKESK. This CDR3 is built from 15 residues. CDR3 DNA sequence: TGTGCCAGCAGCCAGACACTAGCAATGGGCTACGAGCAGTACTTC. Its protein is CASSQTLAMGYEQYF. Variable domain in full (rest from reference TRBV14 and TRBJ2-7): EAGVTQFPSHSVIEKGQTVTLRCDPISGHDNLYWYRRVMGKEIKFLLHFVKESKQDESGMPNNRFLAERTGGTYSTLKVQPAELEDSGVYFCASSQTLAMGYEQYFGPGTRLTVT.

This sequence joins TRBV5-8 and TRBJ2-7, with 9 bases fitting TRBD2. Germline lookup yields CDR1 SGHTS and CDR2 YDEGEE. V dropped 3 bases and J dropped 5; count of bases not matched to a gene: 6. The CDR3 has 14 amino acids. The CDR3 sequence is CASSSGGGGDEQYF. The CDR3 coding sequence is TGTGCCAGCAGCTCAGGAGGCGGGGGGGACGAGCAGTACTTC.

This chain connects TRBV7-6 to TRBJ2-3; 9 nucleotides match TRBD2. This CDR3 has 13 amino acids. Germline lookup yields CDR1 SGHVS and CDR2 FNYEAQ. V dropped 11 bases and J dropped 1; count of bases not matched to a gene: 4. CDR3 residues: CASSGTGTDTQYF. The CDR3, as DNA: TGTGCCTCTAGCGGGACCGGCACAGATACGCAGTATTTT.

This clone ranks as large. J is TRBJ1-1 and V is TRBV10-1; D is unclear. The V and J ends lost 2 bases and 6 bases respectively, with 7 bases between them. The CDR3 is 12 amino acids. CDR1 WNHNN and CDR2 SYGVQD come from the germline V gene (reference sequence). The CDR3 sequence: CASSEGSSEAFF. The DNA for the CDR3 is TGCGCCAGCAGTGAGGGTAGCTCTGAAGCTTTCTTT.

This clone has just one count. The rearrangement uses TRBV14 and TRBJ1-1; TRBD1 is a possible D gene (5 bases). CDR3 size: 14 residues. V was pared by 1 base and J by 10 bases, with 16 bases between. Germline values: CDR1 SGHDN, CDR2 FVKESK. The CDR3 DNA sequence: TGTGCCAGCAGCCAAGCTGGGGTGTGGGGCGCAGCTTTCTTT. Its translation: CASSQAGVWGAAFF.

The V gene is TRBV27, the J gene TRBJ2-7, with 11 bases matching TRBD2. This CDR3 region has 15 residues. Trimming removed 5 bases from V and 3 bases from J; junction bases left unmatched: 6. Germline loops: CDR1 MNHEY, CDR2 SMNVEV (reference sequence). The CDR3, as DNA: TGTGCCAGCAGTCCGATACTAGCGGGAGACTACGAGCAGTACTTC. This sequence encodes CASSPILAGDYEQYF.

J is TRBJ2-7 and V is TRBV29-1, with 8 bases lining up with TRBD1. Germline V gene lookup returns CDR1 SQVTM and CDR2 ANQGSEA. Unmatched junction bases numbered 4, after V lost 7 bases and J lost 2 bases. CDR3 size: 12 residues. The CDR3 nucleotides are TGCAGCGGCGGGACAGGTCCCTACGAGCAGTACTTC. It specifies CSGGTGPYEQYF.

The J gene is TRBJ2-1, the V gene TRBV19; no clear D gene. The CDR3 is made up of 15 amino acids. Germline loops: CDR1 LNHDA, CDR2 SQIVND (reference sequence). Trimming left V 0 bases short and J 5 bases short, with 11 bases between. CDR3 sequence reads: CASSIDCYLDNEQFF. The DNA for the CDR3 is TGTGCCAGTAGTATAGATTGCTATCTGGACAATGAGCAGTTCTTC.

This chain joins TRBV5-4 and TRBJ2-1; D is perhaps TRBD1 or TRBD2 (5 bases each). This CDR3 is built from 15 residues. The V gene's germline CDR1 is SGHNT and CDR2 YYREEE (reference sequence). V gave up 2 bases and J gave up 4 bases, with 13 bases separating them. Here the CDR3 reads CASSLRDDGYNEQFF. The CDR3 nucleotides are TGTGCCAGCAGCTTACGGGACGATGGGTACAATGAGCAGTTCTTC.

This chain joins TRBV28 and TRBJ2-7, with TRBD2 matching over 9 bases. Per germline, CDR1 MDHEN and CDR2 SYDVKM. There are 18 residues in the CDR3. The ends lost 2 bases at V and 2 bases at J; junction bases unmatched: 13. The CDR3 is CASSLRGRAAAAPYEQYF. In DNA, the CDR3 is TGTGCCAGCAGTTTACGCGGGAGGGCCGCGGCAGCTCCCTACGAGCAGTACTTC.

The chain links TRBV7-2 to TRBJ1-1, with TRBD1 matching over 9 bases. Per germline, CDR1 SGHTA and CDR2 FQGNSA. This CDR3 has 16 amino acids. Trimming cost V 0 bases and J 5 bases; bases outside gene matches: 7. The CDR3 DNA reads as TGTGCCAGCAGCTTAGCGCCGGGACAGGGTAGGACTGAAGCTTTCTTT. It codes for CASSLAPGQGRTEAFF. Variable domain in full (rest from reference TRBV7-2 and TRBJ1-1): GAGVSQSPSNKVTEKGKDVELRCDPISGHTALYWYRQSLGQGLEFLIYFQGNSAPDKSGLPSDRFSAERTGGSVSTLTIQRTQQEDSAVYLCASSLAPGQGRTEAFFGQGTRLTVV.

The chain uses TRBV28 and TRBJ2-3, with D possibly TRBD1 on 5 matching bases. The length of the CDR3 is 14 residues. Trimming shortened V by 7 bases and J by 1 base, and 12 bases separated the two germline ends. Germline CDR1 MDHEN, CDR2 SYDVKM. The CDR3 DNA sequence: TGTGCCAGCACCCAGGGAACTCGCACAGATACGCAGTATTTT. This codes for CASTQGTRTDTQYF.

As for this clone: The same CDR3 can be traced to other DNA sequences in this sample. This rearrangement joins TRBV27 to TRBJ2-2; perhaps TRBD1 as D (6 bases). V was shortened by 6 bases and J by 4 bases, with 6 bases between the two germline ends. The CDR3 spans 12 residues. Per germline, CDR1 MNHEY and CDR2 SMNVEV (reference sequence). CDR3 DNA: TGTGCCAGCAGCAGGGGCACCGGGGAGCTGTTTTTT. Protein: CASSRGTGELFF.

This clone has more than one count but fewer than ten. The CDR3 DNA reads TGCAGCGCTGTCTCCCAGAACACTGAAGCTTTCTTT. Translating it yields CSAVSQNTEAFF. The rearrangement uses TRBV29-1 and TRBJ1-1; D is unresolved. The CDR3 totals 12 residues. V was trimmed by 7 bases and J by 1 base, leaving 10 bases between them. Germline CDR1 is SQVTM and CDR2 is ANQGSEA.

V is TRBV30 and J is TRBJ1-6; D not resolved. The CDR3 spans 12 residues. The V gene's germline CDR1 is GTSNPN and CDR2 SVGIG (reference sequence). Trimming took off 0 bases at V and 9 bases at J, with 6 bases between the two ends. The CDR3 sequence is CAWSVPGSPLHF. Written as DNA, the CDR3 is TGTGCCTGGAGTGTACCGGGTTCACCCCTCCACTTT.

The chain has TRBV29-1 and TRBJ2-3; 8 bases are shared with TRBD2. Germline assignment: CDR1 SQVTM and CDR2 ANQGSEA. The CDR3 runs 14 residues. With 4 bases clipped from V and 0 bases from J, the junction kept 3 bases outside the gene matches. The chain's CDR3 is CSVGSGSSTDTQYF. DNA of the CDR3: TGCAGCGTTGGCAGCGGGAGTAGCACAGATACGCAGTATTTT.

The chain links TRBV2 to TRBJ2-7; 9 bases are shared with TRBD1. CDR3 length equals 14 residues. Germline V gives CDR1 SNHLY, CDR2 FYNNEI. The ends lost 8 bases at V and 6 bases at J; junction bases unmatched: 11. CDR3 nucleotides: TGTGCCAGCTTTCCCGGGACAGGGTTCATCGAGCAGTACTTC. The encoded protein is CASFPGTGFIEQYF.

The chain uses TRBV6-5 and TRBJ2-1; D unresolved. Germline V gene data show CDR1 as MNHEY and CDR2 as SVGAGI. V was shortened by 6 bases and J by 0 bases, with 9 bases between the two germline ends. The CDR3 is 14 residues long. Here the CDR3 DNA reads TGTGCCAGCAGCCGCGAGAGCTCCTACAATGAGCAGTTCTTC. It specifies CASSRESSYNEQFF.

This chain uses TRBV11-2 with TRBJ2-1; D may be TRBD1 (6 bases). Trimming took 2 bases from V and 5 from J, leaving 22 bases between them. This CDR3 is built from 18 residues. Germline V gene sequence: CDR1 SGHAT, CDR2 FQNNGV. The CDR3 spells CASSLPPPRDNGHNEQFF. The CDR3 coding sequence is TGTGCCAGCAGCTTACCGCCCCCCCGGGACAATGGGCACAATGAGCAGTTCTTC.

The rearrangement joins TRBV4-1 to TRBJ2-7; D might be TRBD2 (7 bases). This CDR3 is built from 14 residues. The germline V and J ends were trimmed by 2 bases and 6 bases, with 14 bases remaining between them. Looked up from germline, CDR1 is MGHRA and CDR2 is YSYEKL. CDR3 sequence: CASSQIQGGREQYF. CDR3 coding DNA: TGCGCCAGCAGCCAAATACAGGGAGGGCGCGAGCAGTACTTC.